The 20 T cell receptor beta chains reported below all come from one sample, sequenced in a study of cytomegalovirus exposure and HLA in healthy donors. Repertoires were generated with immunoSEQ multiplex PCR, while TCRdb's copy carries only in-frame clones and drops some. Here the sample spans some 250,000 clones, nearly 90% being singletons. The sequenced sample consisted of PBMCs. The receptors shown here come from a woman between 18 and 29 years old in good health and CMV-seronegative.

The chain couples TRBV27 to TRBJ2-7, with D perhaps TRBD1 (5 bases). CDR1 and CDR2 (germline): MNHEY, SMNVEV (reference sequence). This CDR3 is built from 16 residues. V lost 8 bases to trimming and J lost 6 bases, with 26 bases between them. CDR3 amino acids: CASGLSPGQAMGEQYF. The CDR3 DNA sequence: TGTGCCAGCGGGTTAAGCCCAGGGCAGGCCATGGGCGAGCAGTACTTC.

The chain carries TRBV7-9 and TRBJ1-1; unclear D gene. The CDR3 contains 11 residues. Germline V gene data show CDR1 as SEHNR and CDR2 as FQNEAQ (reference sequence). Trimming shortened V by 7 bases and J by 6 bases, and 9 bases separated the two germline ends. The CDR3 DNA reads TGTGCCAGCACAAATAGCGCTGAAGCTTTCTTT. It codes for CASTNSAEAFF. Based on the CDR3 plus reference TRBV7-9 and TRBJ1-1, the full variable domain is DTGVSQNPRHKITKRGQNVTFRCDPISEHNRLYWYRQTLGQGPEFLTYFQNEAQLEKSRLLSDRFSAERPKGSFSTLEIQRTEQGDSAMYLCASTNSAEAFFGQGTRLTVV.

DNA for the CDR3: TGTGCCAGCAGTTCCCCCTTGAGAGGCGAAAAACTGTTTTTT. Translating gives CASSSPLRGEKLFF. The chain combines TRBV6-6 with TRBJ1-4, with D uncertain. Deletions cut 4 bases from V and 8 bases from J, with 14 bases between. CDR3 length: 14 residues. Germline CDR1 MNHNY, CDR2 SVGAGI (reference sequence).

CDR3 region: CASSQGLPEAFF. The CDR3 DNA is TGCGCCAGCAGCCAAGGTCTACCTGAAGCTTTCTTT. The chain links TRBV4-1 to TRBJ1-1; D unresolved. This CDR3 contains 12 residues. Germline CDR1 reads MGHRA; CDR2 reads YSYEKL. V was clipped by 1 base and J by 6 bases, with 6 bases between them.

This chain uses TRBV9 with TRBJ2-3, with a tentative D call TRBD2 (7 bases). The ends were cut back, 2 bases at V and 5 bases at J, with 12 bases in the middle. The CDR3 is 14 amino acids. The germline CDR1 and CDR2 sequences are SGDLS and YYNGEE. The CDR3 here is CASSVWGGQDTQYF. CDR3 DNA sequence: TGTGCCAGCAGCGTCTGGGGGGGGCAAGATACGCAGTATTTT.

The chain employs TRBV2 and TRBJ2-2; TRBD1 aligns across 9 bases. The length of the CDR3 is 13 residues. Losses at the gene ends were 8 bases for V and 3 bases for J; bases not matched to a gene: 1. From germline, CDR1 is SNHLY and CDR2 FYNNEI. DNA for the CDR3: TGTGCCAGCGGACAGGGGCACACCGGGGAGCTGTTTTTT. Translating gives CASGQGHTGELFF.

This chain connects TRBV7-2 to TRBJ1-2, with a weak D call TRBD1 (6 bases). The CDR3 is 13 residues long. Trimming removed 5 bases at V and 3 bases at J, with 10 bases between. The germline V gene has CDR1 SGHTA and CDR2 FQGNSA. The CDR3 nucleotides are TGTGCCAGCAGCCCACAGGGAGACTATGGCTACACCTTC. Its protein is CASSPQGDYGYTF.

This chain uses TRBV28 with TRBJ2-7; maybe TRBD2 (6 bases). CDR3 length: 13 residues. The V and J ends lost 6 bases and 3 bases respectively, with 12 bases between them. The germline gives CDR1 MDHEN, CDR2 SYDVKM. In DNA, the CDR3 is TGTGCCAGCAGCGGGACTCCAAACTACGAGCAGTACGTC. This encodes CASSGTPNYEQYV.

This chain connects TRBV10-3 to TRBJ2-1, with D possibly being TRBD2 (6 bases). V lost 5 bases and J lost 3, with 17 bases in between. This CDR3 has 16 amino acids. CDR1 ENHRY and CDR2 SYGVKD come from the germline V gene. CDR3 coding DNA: TGTGCCATCAGTCACACCGGAGGGGCCGTCTACAATGAGCAGTTCTTC. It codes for CAISHTGGAVYNEQFF.

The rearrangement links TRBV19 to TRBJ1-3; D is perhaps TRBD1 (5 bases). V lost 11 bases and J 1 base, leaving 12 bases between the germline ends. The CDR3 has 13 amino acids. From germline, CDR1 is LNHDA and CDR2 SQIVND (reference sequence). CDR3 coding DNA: TGTGCCTCCCGGGGGACTTCTGGAAACACCATATATTTT. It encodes CASRGTSGNTIYF.

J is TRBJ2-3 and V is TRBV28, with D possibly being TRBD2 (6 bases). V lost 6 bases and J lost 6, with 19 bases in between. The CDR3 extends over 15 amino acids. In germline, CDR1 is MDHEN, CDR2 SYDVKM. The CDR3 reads CASSLHRPGRDTQYF. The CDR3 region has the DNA TGTGCCAGCAGCTTACACCGGCCGGGGAGGGATACGCAGTATTTT.

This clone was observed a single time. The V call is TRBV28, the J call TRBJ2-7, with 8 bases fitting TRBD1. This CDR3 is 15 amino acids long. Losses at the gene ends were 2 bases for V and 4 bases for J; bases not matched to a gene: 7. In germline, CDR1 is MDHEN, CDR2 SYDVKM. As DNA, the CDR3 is TGTGCCAGCAGTTTAATGCAGGGGGCTTCATACGAGCAGTACGTC. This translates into CASSLMQGASYEQYV.

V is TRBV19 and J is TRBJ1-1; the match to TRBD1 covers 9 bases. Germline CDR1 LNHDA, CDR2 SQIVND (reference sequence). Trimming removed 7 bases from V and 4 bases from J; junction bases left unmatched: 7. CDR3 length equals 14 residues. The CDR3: CASTTTGGGTEAFF. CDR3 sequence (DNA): TGTGCCAGTACCACGACAGGGGGGGGCACTGAAGCTTTCTTT. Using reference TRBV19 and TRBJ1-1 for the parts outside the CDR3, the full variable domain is DGGITQSPKYLFRKEGQNVTLSCEQNLNHDAMYWYRQDPGQGLRLIYYSQIVNDFQKGDIAEGYSVSREKKESFPLTVTSAQKNPTAFYLCASTTTGGGTEAFFGQGTRLTVV.

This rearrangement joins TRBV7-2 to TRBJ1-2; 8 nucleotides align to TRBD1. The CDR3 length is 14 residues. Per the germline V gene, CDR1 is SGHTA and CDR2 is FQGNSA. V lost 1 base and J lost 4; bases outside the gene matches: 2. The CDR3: CASSLGGQVYGYTF. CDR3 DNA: TGTGCCAGCAGCTTAGGGGGACAGGTCTATGGCTACACCTTC.

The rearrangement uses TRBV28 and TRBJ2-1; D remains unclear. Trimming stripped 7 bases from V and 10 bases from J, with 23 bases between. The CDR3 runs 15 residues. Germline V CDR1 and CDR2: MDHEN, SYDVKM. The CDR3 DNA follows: TGTGCCAGCACTCTTCCCCGTGTTAGCAGCCACGAGCAGTTCTTC. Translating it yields CASTLPRVSSHEQFF.

The CDR3 loop reads CASSYSSVYTGELFF. The CDR3 bases are TGTGCCAGCAGTTACTCTAGCGTATACACCGGGGAGCTGTTTTTT. The rearrangement links TRBV6-5 to TRBJ2-2; a weak D match, TRBD2 (5 bases). Trimming cost V 0 bases and J 3 bases, with 8 bases left between them. CDR3 size: 15 residues. Per germline, CDR1 MNHEY and CDR2 SVGAGI.

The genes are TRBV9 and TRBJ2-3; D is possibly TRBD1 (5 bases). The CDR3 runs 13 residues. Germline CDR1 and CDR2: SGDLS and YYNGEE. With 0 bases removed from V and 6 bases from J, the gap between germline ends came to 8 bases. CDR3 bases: TGTGCCAGCAGCGTAGTGGGGCGGGATACGCAGTATTTT. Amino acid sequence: CASSVVGRDTQYF.

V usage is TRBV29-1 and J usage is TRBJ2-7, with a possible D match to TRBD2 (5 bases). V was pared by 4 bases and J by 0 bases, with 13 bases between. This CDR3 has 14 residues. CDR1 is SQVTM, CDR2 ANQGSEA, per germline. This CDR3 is CSVVLSADSYEQYF. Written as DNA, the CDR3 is TGCAGCGTTGTCTTGTCAGCGGACTCCTACGAGCAGTACTTC.

The CDR3 DNA reads as TGTGCCAGCAGTGGAGGTTCAGCACGGACCCAGTACTTC. Translation gives CASSGGSARTQYF. V and J are TRBV25-1 and TRBJ2-5; D not certain. The CDR3 is made up of 13 amino acids. Per the germline V gene, CDR1 is MGHDK and CDR2 is SYGVNS. Deletions cut 4 bases from V and 7 bases from J, with 13 bases between.

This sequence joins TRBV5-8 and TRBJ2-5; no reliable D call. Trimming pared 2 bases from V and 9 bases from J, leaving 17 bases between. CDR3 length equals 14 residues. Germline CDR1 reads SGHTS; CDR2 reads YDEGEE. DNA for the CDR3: TGTGCCAGCAGCTTTTATATCGGTAGCCCTGCCCAGTACTTC. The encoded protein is CASSFYIGSPAQYF.